This TCR beta chain was captured in a study of cytomegalovirus exposure and HLA in healthy donors. PCR employed 60 Vbeta and 13 Jbeta primers. The method was immunoSEQ multiplex PCR; TCRdb's version includes in-frame clones alone and lacks a portion of them. This table has 150,000 or so clones, around 75% appearing once. Findings and caveats of the study: A later analysis, which compared TCR beta chains of equal frequency, found the HLA-associated ones more clonally expanded. Researchers catalogued approximately 170 TCR beta chains as cytomegalovirus-associated.

Worth noting for this clone: The antigen remains undetermined.

This CDR3 spans 18 amino acids. Germline V gene lookup returns CDR1 SGDLS and CDR2 YYNGEE. V lost 4 bases and J 8 bases, leaving 28 bases between the germline ends. This cohort consisted of healthy bone marrow donors. V gene TRBV9 combines with J gene TRBJ2-1; TRBD2 might be the D (8 bases). Sample: PBMCs. This receptor was taken from a man between 25 and 39 years old in good health and CMV-seronegative. CDR3 residues: CASSSRRGGQLIFDEQFF. For the CDR3, the DNA is TGTGCCAGCAGCTCAAGACGGGGGGGACAGTTGATTTTCGATGAGCAGTTCTTC.